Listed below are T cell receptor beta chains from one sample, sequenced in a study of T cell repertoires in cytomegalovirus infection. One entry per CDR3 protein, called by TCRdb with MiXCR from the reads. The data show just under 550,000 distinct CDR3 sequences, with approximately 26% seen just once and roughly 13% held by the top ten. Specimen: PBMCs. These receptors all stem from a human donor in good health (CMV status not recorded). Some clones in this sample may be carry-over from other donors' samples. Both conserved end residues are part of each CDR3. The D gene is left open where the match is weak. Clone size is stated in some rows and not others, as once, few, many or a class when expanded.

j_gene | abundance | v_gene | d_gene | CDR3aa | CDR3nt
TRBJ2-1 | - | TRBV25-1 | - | CASTPPRAPGNEQFF | TGTGCCAGCACCCCCCCCCGGGCCCCAGGGAATGAGCAGTTCTTC
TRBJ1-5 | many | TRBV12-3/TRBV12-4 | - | CASSFGGSSNQPQHF | TGTGCCAGCAGCTTTGGGGGTAGTAGCAATCAGCCCCAGCATTTT
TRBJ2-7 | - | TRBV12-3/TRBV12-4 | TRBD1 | CASSSRTGGGEQYF | TGTGCCAGCAGTTCCCGGACAGGGGGCGGCGAGCAGTACTTC
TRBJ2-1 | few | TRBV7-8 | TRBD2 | CASSGGLAGGNNEQFF | TGTGCCAGCAGCGGCGGACTAGCGGGAGGTAACAATGAGCAGTTCTTC
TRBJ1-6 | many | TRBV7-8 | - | CASSRLGGSSYNSPLHF | TGTGCCAGCAGCAGGCTGGGAGGGAGCTCCTATAATTCACCCCTCCACTTT
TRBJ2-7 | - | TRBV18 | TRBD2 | CASSPGLAGVREQYF | TGTGCCAGCTCACCAGGACTAGCGGGAGTTCGAGAGCAGTACTTC
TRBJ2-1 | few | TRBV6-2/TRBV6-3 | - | CASRNGGGSYNEQFF | TGTGCCAGCAGAAACGGGGGCGGCTCCTACAATGAGCAGTTCTTC
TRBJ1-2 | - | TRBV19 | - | CASSMDYGYTF | TGTGCCAGTAGTATGGACTATGGCTACACCTTC
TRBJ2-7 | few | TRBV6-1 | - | CASSETAGTYEQYF | TGTGCCAGCAGTGAAACTGCCGGGACCTACGAGCAGTACTTC
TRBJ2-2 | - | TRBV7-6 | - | CASRRNSGQNTGELFF | TGTGCCAGCAGGCGAAACAGTGGGCAAAACACCGGGGAGCTGTTTTTT
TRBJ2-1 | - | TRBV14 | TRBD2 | CASSPRWLAGTNEQFF | TGTGCCAGCAGCCCCCGGTGGCTAGCGGGAACGAATGAGCAGTTCTTC
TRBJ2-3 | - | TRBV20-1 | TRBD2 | CSARSGTTDTQYF | TGCAGTGCCCGTAGCGGGACCACAGATACGCAGTATTTT
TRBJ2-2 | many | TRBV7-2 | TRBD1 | CASSLDRGRTGELFF | TGTGCCAGCAGCCTGGACAGGGGCCGGACCGGGGAGCTGTTTTTT
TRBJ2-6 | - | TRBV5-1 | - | CASSAYSSGANVLTF | TGCGCCAGCAGCGCCTATAGCTCTGGGGCCAACGTCCTGACTTTC
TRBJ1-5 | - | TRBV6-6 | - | CASSYSPQGGNQPQHF | TGTGCCAGCAGTTACTCCCCGCAGGGAGGGAATCAGCCCCAGCATTTT
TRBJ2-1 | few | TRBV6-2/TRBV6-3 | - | CASKIRGGAGSYNEQFF | TGTGCCAGCAAAATTAGGGGGGGCGCCGGGTCCTACAATGAGCAGTTCTTC
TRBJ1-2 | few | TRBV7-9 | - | CASSYDGYTF | TGTGCCAGCAGCTATGATGGCTACACCTTC